This T cell receptor (beta chain) is from a study of cytomegalovirus exposure and HLA in healthy donors (dated by TCRdb to 2016 to 2017). Regarding the complete study: An earlier analysis of 587 of the donors reported 276 Gb of sequence data and 95 million to 120 million unique TCR beta sequences obtained from some 200 million T cells. An early release covering about 600 HLA-typed donors comprised around 300 gigabases of sequencing data and tens of millions of unique TCR sequences. Among the roughly 400 genotyped donors, roughly 80% belonged to the genetic ancestry cluster associated with self-reported Caucasian donors. The study was designed to test whether signatures of past pathogen exposure could be identified by cataloging public T cell receptors. Using immunosequencing, the study profiled T cell repertoires from fewer than 700 subjects and related those repertoires to cytomegalovirus serostatus. Along with the roughly 670-subject first cohort, a separate validation cohort of over 90 different subjects was used. To predict cytomegalovirus infection status, the study brought together high-throughput TCR immunosequencing, statistical association of individual TCRs with disease status, and machine learning. To study patterns of TCR occurrence, a later analysis re-analyzed previously published TCR beta repertoires from 666 donors and added high-resolution HLA genotyping. Rather than using new phenotypic data, the later analysis identified candidate immune exposures from TCR beta sequences and from how often those sequences occurred across donors. An earlier analysis of around 640 of the donors used high-throughput TCR beta sequencing to judge whether each TCR beta V gene segment behaved as functional or pseudogenic. Donor age, sex, ethnicity and CMV serostatus were compiled alongside the repertoire data. A later genetic analysis used genome-wide SNP genotypes for about 65% of the roughly 700 donors, treating that subset as a discovery cohort. Every discovery cohort repertoire had been produced on one sequencing platform. Both class I and class II loci were covered by HLA typing, at four-digit resolution. The number of typed donors differed by locus: roughly 620-640 for A, B, C, DRB1 and DQB1; 522 for DQA1; approximately 600 for DPA1; and some 450 for DPB1. Roughly five DR-DQ haplotypes were treated as single units for association and clustering because of strong linkage in the cohort. Across some 400 genotyped donors of the cohort, an average of about 240,000 unique TCR beta nucleotide sequences per donor were sequenced, and roughly 17% of those sequences were non-productive.

Libraries were prepared through the immunoSEQ multiplex PCR assay. For the multiplex PCR, a mixture combining 60 forward primers for TCR Vbeta segments and 13 reverse primers for TCR Jbeta segments was used. The CDR3 region of rearranged TCR beta genes was amplified from genomic DNA with a multiplex PCR assay. On the Illumina HiSeq System, the amplified TCR beta libraries were sequenced as 87-base-pair reads. On the study's bioinformatics: In a later analysis, 80 million or so unique TCR beta chains were counted across the roughly 700 repertoires, and roughly 11 million of these chains were shared by at least two donors. Raw reads were error-corrected and collapsed into unique sequences with a nearest-neighbor algorithm that merged closely related sequences to remove PCR and sequencing errors. CDR3 sequences were aligned to IMGT reference sequences to assign V, D and J gene segments. For a sequence to be retained, a match of at least six nucleotides was required to both a V gene segment and a J gene segment. A rearrangement was called productive if the CDR3 had no stop codons and remained in frame with V and J, and every other rearrangement was called non-productive. Following IMGT convention, CDR3 was defined as the stretch from the second conserved V-encoded cysteine to the conserved J-encoded phenylalanine. The earlier analysis of around 640 of the donors excluded sequences that lacked an unambiguous match to a single V gene segment. In an earlier analysis of several hundred of the donors, V segments were called functional above 56.7% productive rearrangements and were called segregating when the between-donor standard deviation exceeded 5%. A statistical classification framework was built for diagnosing cytomegalovirus status from the catalog of TCR beta chain sequences. A later analysis assigned V and J genes by comparing TCR nucleotide sequences with IMGT/GENE-DB human TR gene sequences. A later analysis assigned CDR3 sequences and most-parsimonious VDJ recombination scenarios with the TCRdist pipeline. A later analysis defined each TCR beta chain by its CDR3 amino acid sequence plus V-gene family, and excluded reads lacking a unique V-gene family. As a way to deal with suspected cross-contamination and a sequencing artifact, a later analysis dropped nearly 600 nucleotide sequences that were highly shared and had low generation probability. For each public chain, a later analysis derived a clonal expansion index from normalized ranks of inferred template counts within each repertoire. In a later analysis, generation probabilities were computed using a VDJ recombination model fitted to out-of-frame rearrangements, and the results were checked against IGoR. A later analysis scored TCR-TCR, TCR-HLA and TCR-CMV co-occurrence with hypergeometric tests, applying a repertoire-size bias correction to TCR pairs. A later analysis estimated false discovery rates by permuting HLA or CMV assignments 20 times. In a later analysis, co-occurring TCRs were grouped using DBSCAN, with TCRdist sequence similarity added in when clustering inside HLA-allele-positive subsets. Repertoires with fewer than 30,000 or more than 120,000 public chains, plus five repertoires with anomalous nucleotide sharing, were excluded from co-occurrence clustering. Imported from immuneACCESS, the table was reduced by TCRdb to in-frame sequences with V and J called. These copies leave out some clones; in studies compared against another copy, an unresolved V gene accounts for under half, and the cause of the remainder is not known. That table is the source of V, J and clone size, and D and trimming were worked out from the DNA. The sample profile shows some 200,000 clones; around 75% of them were found once. The ten largest account for roughly 6.7% of the sample.

Comment on this clone: Its cognate antigen has yet to be identified. Per-base quality was not reported, and no clone a single base away is much larger than it.

Reading the germline V gene (reference sequence) gives CDR1 PRHDT and CDR2 FYEKMQ. Trimming accounts for 5 bases at V and 4 bases at J, while the number of junction bases matched to no gene is 6. Counted from cysteine to phenylalanine, this CDR3 has 15 amino acids. Just the 45-base CDR3 DNA is kept, in frame starting at base 1. What the work shows at the level of the full study, not this receptor alone: A later analysis associated some 17,000 TCR beta sequences with specific HLA alleles at a false discovery rate of 0.05. A few of the identified cytomegalovirus-associated TCR beta chains were confirmed in vitro to be specific for cytomegalovirus antigens. Most TCR sequences were observed very rarely across donors, whereas some public TCRs were present in many individuals. According to a later genetic analysis, donors in an Asian-associated ancestry cluster had fewer N-insertions in productive TCRs than the approximately 700-donor mean. Most CMV-associated TCR beta chains appeared to be HLA-restricted in a later analysis, and the HLA associations seemed to be driven largely by CMV exposure. Linkage disequilibrium might explain the correlated functional status among segregating V segments, but an unknown experimental factor could not be excluded. The classifier was reported to diagnose cytomegalovirus status with high specificity and sensitivity in both the original cohort and the validation cohort. The sequencing pipeline was judged likely to have produced a cluster of highly shared sequence variants as a technical artifact. In a later analysis, HLA-associated TCR beta chains showed more clonal expansion and lower generation probabilities than non-associated chains that were equally common. Some IMGT-functional V segments, including TRBV6-2 and TRBV6-3, could not be distinguished by the 87-base-pair reads and were therefore excluded. The earlier analysis of some 540 of the donors excluded seventeen rarely observed V segments, including chromosome 9 orphons, because counts were too low. In a later analysis, TCR association rates were found to vary across HLA loci, with the most associated TCRs seen for DRB1 alleles and the fewest for HLA-C alleles. A further reported finding was that TCR beta sequences accurately predicted the HLA-A and HLA-B alleles for most subjects in the first cohort. Assigning TCR associations to individual alleles was difficult when HLA alleles, especially DR and DQ, strongly co-occurred. For the cohort, immune exposure information was limited to CMV serostatus. This cohort had only TCR beta chains sequenced, and the lack of alpha or paired-chain data limited which features could be detected. Because some donors lacked HLA typing at each locus, the association tests relied only on the typed subset. Presence/absence analyses assumed roughly uniform sequencing depth across donors, an assumption that may not hold. According to a later analysis, parvovirus B19, influenza, CMV and Epstein-Barr virus appeared linked to several top co-occurrence clusters. The authors suggested that the approach could potentially be extended to other disease states and immunological phenotypes. V-gene and J-gene trimming of TCR beta chains was associated with a missense DCLRE1C variant in a later genetic analysis, and the association was replicated in an independent cohort. A total of 150 to 200 TCR beta chains were listed by the study as associated with cytomegalovirus. An earlier analysis of several hundred of the donors showed that most TCR beta V segments appeared in productive rearrangements either about 90% or about 30% of the time, which broadly matched IMGT annotations.

The cohort comprised some 700 healthy bone marrow donors. All cohort members were sampled while nominally healthy, although unrecorded immune exposures were likely present. The donor tested CMV seropositive, placing the donor among the 250 to 350 seropositive members of the cohort. Every donor gave a peripheral blood sample, and the peripheral blood mononuclear cells from that sample were used for TCR beta sequencing. Genomic DNA was extracted from the blood cell samples with the Qiagen DNeasy Blood Extraction Kit. The sequence is built from TRBV13 and TRBJ2-7, with 12 bases in between that match TRBD2. The sequence was collected from a man aged 35-49 years in good health and CMV-seropositive. Sequencing was done on a sample of PBMCs. CDR3 loop: CASSQASGGEYEQYF. The DNA reads TGTGCCAGCAGCCAGGCTAGCGGGGGGGAATACGAGCAGTACTTC. With the rest looked up from the reference TRBV13 and TRBJ2-7 genes rather than sequenced, the full variable domain is AAGVIQSPRHLIKEKRETATLKCYPIPRHDTVYWYQQGPGQDPQFLISFYEKMQSDKGSIPDRFSAQQFSDYHSELNMSSLELGDSALYFCASSQASGGEYEQYFGPGTRLTVT.